The clone carrying this T cell receptor beta chain was observed at least ten times. RNA transcripts were the template for amplifying TCR beta CDR3 regions. The HTBI primer set served for first-round RT-PCR of the TCR CDR3. TCRdb recomputed calls from the multiplex PCR reads with MiXCR, one row per CDR3 protein. Of roughly 630,000 distinct CDR3 sequences listed, around a sixth are singletons. The data derive from a study of T cells in Graves' hyperthyroidism and ophthalmopathy. The CDR3 extends over 18 amino acids. Trimming cost V 2 bases and J 1 base; bases outside gene matches: 6. Germline assignment: CDR1 MNHNY and CDR2 SVGAGI (reference sequence).

V is TRBV6-6 and J is TRBJ2-1; 12 bases align to TRBD2. Specimen: blood. The receptor was derived from a woman between 25 and 40 years old with Graves' hyperthyroidism. The CDR3 here is CASSYGASGRDSYNEQFF. The CDR3 coding sequence is TGTGCCAGCAGTTACGGGGCTAGCGGGAGGGATTCCTACAATGAGCAGTTCTTC.